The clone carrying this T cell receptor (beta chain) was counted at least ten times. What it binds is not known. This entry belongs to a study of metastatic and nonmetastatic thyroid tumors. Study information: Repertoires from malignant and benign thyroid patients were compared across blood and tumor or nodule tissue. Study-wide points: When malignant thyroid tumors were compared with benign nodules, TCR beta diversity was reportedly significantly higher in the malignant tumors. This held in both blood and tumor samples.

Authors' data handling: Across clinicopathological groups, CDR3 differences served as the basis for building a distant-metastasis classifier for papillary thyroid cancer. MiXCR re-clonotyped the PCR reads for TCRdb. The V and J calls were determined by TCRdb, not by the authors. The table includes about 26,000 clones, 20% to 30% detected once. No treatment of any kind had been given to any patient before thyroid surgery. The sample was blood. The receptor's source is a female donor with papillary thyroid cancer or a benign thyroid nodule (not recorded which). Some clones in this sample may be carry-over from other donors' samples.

The CDR3 region is CASSLRGNTEAFF. The CDR3 coding sequence is TGTGCCAGCAGTTTAAGGGGGAACACTGAAGCTTTCTTT. The chain is built from TRBV12-3 or TRBV12-4 and TRBJ1-1; perhaps TRBD1 as D (5 bases). Trimming pared 2 bases from V and 1 base from J, leaving 5 bases between. CDR3 length: 13 amino acids.